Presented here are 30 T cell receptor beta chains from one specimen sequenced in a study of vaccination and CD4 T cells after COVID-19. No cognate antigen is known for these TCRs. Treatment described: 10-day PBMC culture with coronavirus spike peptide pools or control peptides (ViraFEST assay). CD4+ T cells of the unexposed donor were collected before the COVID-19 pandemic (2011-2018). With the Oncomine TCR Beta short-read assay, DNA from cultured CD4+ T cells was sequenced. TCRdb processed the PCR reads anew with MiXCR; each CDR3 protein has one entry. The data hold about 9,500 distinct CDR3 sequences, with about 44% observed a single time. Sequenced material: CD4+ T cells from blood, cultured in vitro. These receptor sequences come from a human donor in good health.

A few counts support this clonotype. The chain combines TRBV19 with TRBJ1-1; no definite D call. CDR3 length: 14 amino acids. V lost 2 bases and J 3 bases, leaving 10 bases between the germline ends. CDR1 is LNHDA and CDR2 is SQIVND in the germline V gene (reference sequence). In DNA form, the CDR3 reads TGTGCCAGTAGTATAAACGGTGGGGACACTGAAGCTTTCTTT. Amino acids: CASSINGGDTEAFF. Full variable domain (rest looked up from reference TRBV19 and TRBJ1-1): DGGITQSPKYLFRKEGQNVTLSCEQNLNHDAMYWYRQDPGQGLRLIYYSQIVNDFQKGDIAEGYSVSREKKESFPLTVTSAQKNPTAFYLCASSINGGDTEAFFGQGTRLTVV.

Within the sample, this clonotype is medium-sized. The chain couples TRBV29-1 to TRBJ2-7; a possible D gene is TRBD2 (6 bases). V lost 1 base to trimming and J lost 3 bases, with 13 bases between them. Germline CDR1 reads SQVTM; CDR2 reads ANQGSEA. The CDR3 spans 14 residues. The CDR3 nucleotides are TGCAGCGTTGAAGGCGGGAACGGTAGCTACGAGCAGTACTTC. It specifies CSVEGGNGSYEQYF.

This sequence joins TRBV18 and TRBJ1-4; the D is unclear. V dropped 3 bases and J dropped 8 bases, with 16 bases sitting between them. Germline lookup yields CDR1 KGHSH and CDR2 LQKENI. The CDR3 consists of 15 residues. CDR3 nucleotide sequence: TGTGCCAGCTCACCGCAGGCTACATCAGAGGAAAAACTGTTTTTT. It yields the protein CASSPQATSEEKLFF.

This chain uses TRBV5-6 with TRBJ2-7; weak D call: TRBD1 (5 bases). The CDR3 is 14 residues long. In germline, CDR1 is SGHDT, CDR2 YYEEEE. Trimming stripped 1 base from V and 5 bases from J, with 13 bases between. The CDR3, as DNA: TGTGCCAGCAGCTTGTTGGGCAGGGTGGACGAGCAGTACTTC. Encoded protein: CASSLLGRVDEQYF.

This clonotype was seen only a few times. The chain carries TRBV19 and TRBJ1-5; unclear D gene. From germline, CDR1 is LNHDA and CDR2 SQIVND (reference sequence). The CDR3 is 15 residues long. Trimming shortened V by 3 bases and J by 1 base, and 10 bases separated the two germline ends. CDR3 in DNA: TGTGCCAGTAGTATGTTTTATGAGAGCAATCAGCCCCAGCATTTT. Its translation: CASSMFYESNQPQHF.

Here the CDR3 DNA reads TGTGCCAGCAGTCCCTCGGGTCATAGCAATCAGCCCCAGCATTTT. Protein product: CASSPSGHSNQPQHF. The chain employs TRBV6-1 and TRBJ1-5; D ambiguous. This CDR3 contains 15 residues. The ends were cut back, 5 bases at V and 0 bases at J, with 11 bases in the middle. The germline CDR1 and CDR2 sequences are MNHNS and SASEGT.

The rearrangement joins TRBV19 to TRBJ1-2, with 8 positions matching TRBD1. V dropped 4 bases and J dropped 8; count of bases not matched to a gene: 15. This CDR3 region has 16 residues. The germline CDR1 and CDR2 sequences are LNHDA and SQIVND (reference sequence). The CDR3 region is CASSTPWQGANGGYTF. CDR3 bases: TGTGCCAGTAGTACCCCCTGGCAGGGGGCAAATGGGGGCTACACCTTC.

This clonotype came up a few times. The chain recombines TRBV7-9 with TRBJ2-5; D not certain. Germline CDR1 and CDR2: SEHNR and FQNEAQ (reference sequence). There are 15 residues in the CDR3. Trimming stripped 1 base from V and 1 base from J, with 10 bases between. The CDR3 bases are TGTGCCAGCAGCTTAGGGTTTGGCATCCAAGAGACCCAGTACTTC. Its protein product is CASSLGFGIQETQYF. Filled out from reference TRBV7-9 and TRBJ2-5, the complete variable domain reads DTGVSQNPRHKITKRGQNVTFRCDPISEHNRLYWYRQTLGQGPEFLTYFQNEAQLEKSRLLSDRFSAERPKGSFSTLEIQRTEQGDSAMYLCASSLGFGIQETQYFGPGTRLLVL.

The chain's CDR3 is CASSLGPGTNTEAFF. Written as DNA, the CDR3 is TGTGCCAGCAGCTTAGGTCCTGGGACGAACACTGAAGCTTTCTTT. The rearrangement joins TRBV7-9 to TRBJ1-1; D is perhaps TRBD1 (5 bases). The V end lost 1 base, the J end lost 1 base, and 10 bases lay between the germline ends. CDR3 length: 15 residues. Germline CDR1 SEHNR, CDR2 FQNEAQ (reference sequence).

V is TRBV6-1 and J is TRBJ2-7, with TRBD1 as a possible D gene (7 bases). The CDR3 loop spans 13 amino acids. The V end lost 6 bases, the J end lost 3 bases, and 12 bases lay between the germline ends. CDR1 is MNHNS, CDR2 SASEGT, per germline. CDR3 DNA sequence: TGTGCCAGCAGGCGGGGACAGTACTACGAGCAGTACTTC. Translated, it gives CASRRGQYYEQYF.

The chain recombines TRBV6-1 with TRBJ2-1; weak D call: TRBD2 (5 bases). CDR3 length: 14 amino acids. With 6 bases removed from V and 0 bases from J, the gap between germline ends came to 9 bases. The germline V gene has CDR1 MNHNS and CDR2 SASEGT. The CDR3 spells CASSGGSSYNEQFF. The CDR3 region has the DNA TGTGCCAGCAGCGGAGGTAGCTCCTACAATGAGCAGTTCTTC.

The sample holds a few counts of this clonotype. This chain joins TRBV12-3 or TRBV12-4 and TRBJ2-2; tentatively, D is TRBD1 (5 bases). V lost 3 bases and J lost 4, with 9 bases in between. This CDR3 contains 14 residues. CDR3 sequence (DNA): TGTGCCAGCAGTTTTATAGGGGCCACCGGGGAGCTGTTTTTT. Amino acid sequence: CASSFIGATGELFF.

CDR3 in amino acids: CASRSQGNEKLFF. DNA for the CDR3: TGTGCCAGTAGGTCTCAGGGTAATGAAAAACTGTTTTTT. This sequence joins TRBV19 and TRBJ1-4; a weak D match, TRBD1 (5 bases). V lost 6 bases and J lost 4, with 9 bases in between. The CDR3 spans 13 residues. The germline gives CDR1 LNHDA, CDR2 SQIVND (reference sequence).

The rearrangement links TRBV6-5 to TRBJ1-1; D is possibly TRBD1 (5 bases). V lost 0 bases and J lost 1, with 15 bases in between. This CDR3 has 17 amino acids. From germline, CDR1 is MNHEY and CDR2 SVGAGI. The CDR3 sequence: CASSYSGPTLGNTEAFF. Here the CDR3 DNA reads TGTGCCAGCAGTTACTCGGGGCCAACCCTTGGGAACACTGAAGCTTTCTTT.

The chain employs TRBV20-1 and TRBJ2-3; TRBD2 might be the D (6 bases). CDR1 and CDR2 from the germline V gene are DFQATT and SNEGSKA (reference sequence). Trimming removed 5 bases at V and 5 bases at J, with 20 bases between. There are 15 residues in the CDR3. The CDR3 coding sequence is TGCAGTGCTTCTACGGCTAGCGAATTGCTAGATACGCAGTATTTT. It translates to CSASTASELLDTQYF.

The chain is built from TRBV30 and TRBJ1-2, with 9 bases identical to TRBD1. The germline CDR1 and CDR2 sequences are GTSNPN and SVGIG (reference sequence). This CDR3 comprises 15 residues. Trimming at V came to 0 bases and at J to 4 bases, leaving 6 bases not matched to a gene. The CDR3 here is CAWSVGTGIPYGYTF. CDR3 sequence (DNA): TGTGCCTGGAGTGTCGGGACAGGGATCCCCTATGGCTACACCTTC.

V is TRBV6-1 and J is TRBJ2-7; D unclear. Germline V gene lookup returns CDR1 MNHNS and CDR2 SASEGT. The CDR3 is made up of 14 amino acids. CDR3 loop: CAVRQDLVLGEQYF. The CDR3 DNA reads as TGTGCAGTCAGGCAGGACCTTGTCCTAGGCGAGCAGTACTTC.

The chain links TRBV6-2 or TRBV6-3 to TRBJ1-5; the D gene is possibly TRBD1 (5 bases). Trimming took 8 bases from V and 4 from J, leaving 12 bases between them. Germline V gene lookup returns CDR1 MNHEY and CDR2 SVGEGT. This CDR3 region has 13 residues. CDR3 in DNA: TGTGCCAGCTCGTCATGGGGGAATCAGCCCCAGCATTTT. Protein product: CASSSWGNQPQHF.

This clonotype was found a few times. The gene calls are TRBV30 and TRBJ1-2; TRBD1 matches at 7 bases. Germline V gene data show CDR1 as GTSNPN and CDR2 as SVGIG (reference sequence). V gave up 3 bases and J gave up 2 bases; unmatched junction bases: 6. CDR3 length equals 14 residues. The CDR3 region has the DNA TGTGCCTGGAGGGGGCCGGGACAGAACTATGGCTACACCTTC. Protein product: CAWRGPGQNYGYTF.

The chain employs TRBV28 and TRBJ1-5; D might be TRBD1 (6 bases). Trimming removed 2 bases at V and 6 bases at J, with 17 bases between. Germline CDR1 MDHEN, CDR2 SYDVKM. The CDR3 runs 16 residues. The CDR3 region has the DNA TGTGCCAGCAGTTTAATCCGGGGGCAGGGTCGTCAGCCCCAGCATTTT. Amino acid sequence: CASSLIRGQGRQPQHF. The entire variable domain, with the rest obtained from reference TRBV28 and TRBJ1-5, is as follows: DVKVTQSSRYLVKRTGEKVFLECVQDMDHENMFWYRQDPGLGLRLIYFSYDVKMKEKGDIPEGYSVSREKKERFSLILESASTNQTSMYLCASSLIRGQGRQPQHFGDGTRLSIL.

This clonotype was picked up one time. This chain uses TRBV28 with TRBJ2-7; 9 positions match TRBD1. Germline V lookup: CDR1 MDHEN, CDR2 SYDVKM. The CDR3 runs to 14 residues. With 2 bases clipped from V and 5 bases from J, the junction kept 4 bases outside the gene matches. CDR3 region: CASSLGTGRDEQYF. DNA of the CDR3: TGTGCCAGCAGTTTAGGGACAGGGAGGGACGAGCAGTACTTC.

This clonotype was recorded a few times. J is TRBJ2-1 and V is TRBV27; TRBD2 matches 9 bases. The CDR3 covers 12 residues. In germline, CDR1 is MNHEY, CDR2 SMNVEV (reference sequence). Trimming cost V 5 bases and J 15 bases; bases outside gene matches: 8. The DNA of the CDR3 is TGTGCCAGCAGTGCTCCGGGACTAGCTGGGTTCTTC. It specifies CASSAPGLAGFF.

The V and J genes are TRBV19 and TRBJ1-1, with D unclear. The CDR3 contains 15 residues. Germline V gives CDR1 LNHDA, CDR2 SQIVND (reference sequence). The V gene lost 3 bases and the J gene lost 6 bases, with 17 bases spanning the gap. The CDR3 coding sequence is TGTGCCAGTAGTATTTCAGGACGGGCTAAGCCTGAAGCTTTCTTT. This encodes CASSISGRAKPEAFF.

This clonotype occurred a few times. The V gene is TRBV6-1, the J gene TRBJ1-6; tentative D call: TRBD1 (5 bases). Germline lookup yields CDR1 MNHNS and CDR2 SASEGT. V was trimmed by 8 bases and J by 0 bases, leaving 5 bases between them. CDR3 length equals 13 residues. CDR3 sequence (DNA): TGTGCCAGCGGGACCTCCTATAATTCACCCCTCCACTTT. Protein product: CASGTSYNSPLHF.

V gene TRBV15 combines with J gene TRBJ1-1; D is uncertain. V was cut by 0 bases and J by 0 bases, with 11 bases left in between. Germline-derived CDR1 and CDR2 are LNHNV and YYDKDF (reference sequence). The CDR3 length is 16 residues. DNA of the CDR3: TGTGCCACCAGCAGAGATAAGAGGTTGGTGAACACTGAAGCTTTCTTT. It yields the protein CATSRDKRLVNTEAFF.

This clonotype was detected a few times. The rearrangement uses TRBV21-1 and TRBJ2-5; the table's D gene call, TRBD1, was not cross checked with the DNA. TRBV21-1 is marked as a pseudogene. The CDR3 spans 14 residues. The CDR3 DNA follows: TGTGCCAGCATCCGACAGGCGTTACAAGAGACCCAGTACTTC. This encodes CASIRQALQETQYF.

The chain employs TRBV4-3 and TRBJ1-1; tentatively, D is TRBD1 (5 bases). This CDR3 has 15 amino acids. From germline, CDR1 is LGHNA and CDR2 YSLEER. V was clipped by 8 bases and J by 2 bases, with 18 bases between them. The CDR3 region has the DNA TGCGCCAGCCGCCCCGGGGGGGTGGGCAACACTGAAGCTTTCTTT. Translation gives CASRPGGVGNTEAFF.

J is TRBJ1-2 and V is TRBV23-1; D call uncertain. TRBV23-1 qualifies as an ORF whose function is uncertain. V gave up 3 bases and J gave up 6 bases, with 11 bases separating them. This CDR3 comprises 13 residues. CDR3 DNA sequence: TGCGCCAGCAGTCACCCCAGCTATAATGGCTACACCTTC. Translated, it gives CASSHPSYNGYTF.

The CDR3 sequence is CASSYSGTSGSRTDTQYF. In DNA form, the CDR3 reads TGTGCCAGCAGTTACTCCGGGACTAGCGGGAGCCGCACAGATACGCAGTATTTT. The rearrangement uses TRBV6-5 and TRBJ2-3; TRBD2 matches at 14 bases. This CDR3 has 18 amino acids. The ends lost 0 bases at V and 1 base at J; junction bases unmatched: 3. From germline, CDR1 is MNHEY and CDR2 SVGAGI.

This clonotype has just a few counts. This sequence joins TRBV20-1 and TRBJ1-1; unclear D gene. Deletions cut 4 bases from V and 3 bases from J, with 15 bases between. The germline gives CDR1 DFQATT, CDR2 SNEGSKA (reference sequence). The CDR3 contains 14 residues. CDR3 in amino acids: CSAIAVLGHTEAFF. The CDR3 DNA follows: TGCAGTGCTATCGCAGTCCTCGGCCACACTGAAGCTTTCTTT.